This section outlines one T cell receptor beta chain sequence together with its context. Its cognate antigen is unknown. In germline, CDR1 is MDHEN, CDR2 SYDVKM. V shed 6 bases and J 4 bases; nucleotides not matched to a gene: 11. This CDR3 has 15 residues. Investigators divided CD4+ cells into CD45RA+ naive and CD45RA-negative memory subsets. These data belong to a study of shared clonotypes between healthy human individuals. The study, taken as a whole, reports: Generation probability values for non-shared clonotypes were lower than those for clonotypes shared by all four donors.

Running of the assay took place at deep level. Profiled with immunoSEQ multiplex PCR; TCRdb holds only in-frame clones, not every one. The sample holds about 2.4 million clones, approximately 93% seen once. This receptor was obtained from a man aged 18 to 30 in good health. Some clones in this sample may be carry-over from other donors' samples. Sequenced sample: naive CD4+ T cells from PBMCs. Subset here: CD45RA+ positively selected. This chain joins TRBV28 and TRBJ2-5, with 7 bases matching TRBD1. The CDR3 bases are TGTGCCAGCAGCAAAACCTCCGGGACAGTAGAGACCCAGTACTTC. This gives the protein CASSKTSGTVETQYF.